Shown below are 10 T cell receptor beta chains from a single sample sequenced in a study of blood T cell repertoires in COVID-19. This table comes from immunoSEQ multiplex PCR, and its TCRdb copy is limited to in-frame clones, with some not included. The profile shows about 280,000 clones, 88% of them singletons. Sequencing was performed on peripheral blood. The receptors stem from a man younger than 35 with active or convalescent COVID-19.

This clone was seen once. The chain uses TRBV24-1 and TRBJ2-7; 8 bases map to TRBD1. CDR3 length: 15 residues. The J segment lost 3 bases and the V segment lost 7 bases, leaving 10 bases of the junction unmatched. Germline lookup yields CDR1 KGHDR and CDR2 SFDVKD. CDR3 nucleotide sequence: TGTGCCACCAGACTACGGGACAGGAGCTTCTACGAGCAGTACTTC. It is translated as CATRLRDRSFYEQYF.

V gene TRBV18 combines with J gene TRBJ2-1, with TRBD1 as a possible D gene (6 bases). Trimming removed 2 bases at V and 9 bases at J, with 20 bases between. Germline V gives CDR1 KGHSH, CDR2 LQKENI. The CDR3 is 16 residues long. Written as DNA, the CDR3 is TGTGCCAGCTCACCAACCCAACAGGGAATTGGGGCTGAGCAGTTCTTC. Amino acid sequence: CASSPTQQGIGAEQFF.

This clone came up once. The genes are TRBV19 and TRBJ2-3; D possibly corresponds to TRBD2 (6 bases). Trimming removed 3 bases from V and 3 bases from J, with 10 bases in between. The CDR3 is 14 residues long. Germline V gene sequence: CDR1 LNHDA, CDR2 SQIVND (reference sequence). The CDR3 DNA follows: TGTGCCAGTAGTATCGGGGGACTGACAGATACGCAGTATTTT. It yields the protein CASSIGGLTDTQYF.

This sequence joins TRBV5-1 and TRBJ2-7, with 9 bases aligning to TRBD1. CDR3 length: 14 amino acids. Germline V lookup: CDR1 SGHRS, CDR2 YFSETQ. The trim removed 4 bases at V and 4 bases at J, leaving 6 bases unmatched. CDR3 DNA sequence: TGCGCCAGCAGCGTAAGGGACAGGGTGTACGAGCAGTACTTC. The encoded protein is CASSVRDRVYEQYF.

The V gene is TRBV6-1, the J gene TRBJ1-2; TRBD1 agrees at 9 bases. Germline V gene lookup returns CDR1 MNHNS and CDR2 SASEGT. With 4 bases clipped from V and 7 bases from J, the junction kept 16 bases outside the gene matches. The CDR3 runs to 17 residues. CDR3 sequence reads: CASSGGTGHTIKGGYTF. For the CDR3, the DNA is TGTGCCAGCAGTGGCGGGACAGGGCATACTATTAAGGGTGGCTACACCTTC.

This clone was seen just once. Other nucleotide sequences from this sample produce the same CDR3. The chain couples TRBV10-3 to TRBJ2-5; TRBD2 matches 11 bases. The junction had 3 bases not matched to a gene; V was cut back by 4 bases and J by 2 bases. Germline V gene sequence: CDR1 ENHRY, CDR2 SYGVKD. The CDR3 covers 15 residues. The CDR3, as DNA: TGTGCCATCAGTGGCCTAGCGGGGGGACAAGAGACCCAGTACTTC. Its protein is CAISGLAGGQETQYF.

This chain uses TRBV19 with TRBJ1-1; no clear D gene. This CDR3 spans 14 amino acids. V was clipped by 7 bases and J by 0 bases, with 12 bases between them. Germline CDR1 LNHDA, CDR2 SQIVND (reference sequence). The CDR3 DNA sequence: TGTGCCAGTACCCCAACCATAGTGAACACTGAAGCTTTCTTT. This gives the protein CASTPTIVNTEAFF. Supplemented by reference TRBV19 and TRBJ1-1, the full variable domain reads DGGITQSPKYLFRKEGQNVTLSCEQNLNHDAMYWYRQDPGQGLRLIYYSQIVNDFQKGDIAEGYSVSREKKESFPLTVTSAQKNPTAFYLCASTPTIVNTEAFFGQGTRLTVV.

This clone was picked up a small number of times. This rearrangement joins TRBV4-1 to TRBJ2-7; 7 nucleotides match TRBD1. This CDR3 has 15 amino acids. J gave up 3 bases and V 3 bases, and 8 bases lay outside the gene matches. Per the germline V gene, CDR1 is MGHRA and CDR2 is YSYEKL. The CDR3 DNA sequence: TGCGCCAGCAGCCAGACCCGACAGGGTGGCTACGAGCAGTACTTC. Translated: CASSQTRQGGYEQYF.

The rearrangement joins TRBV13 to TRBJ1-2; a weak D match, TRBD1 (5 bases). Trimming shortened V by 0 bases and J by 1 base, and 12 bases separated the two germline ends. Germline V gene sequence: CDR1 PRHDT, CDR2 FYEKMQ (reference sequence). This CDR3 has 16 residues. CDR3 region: CASSLGRGGGNYGYTF. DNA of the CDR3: TGTGCCAGCAGCTTAGGCCGCGGGGGAGGTAACTATGGCTACACCTTC. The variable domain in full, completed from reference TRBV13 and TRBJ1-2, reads AAGVIQSPRHLIKEKRETATLKCYPIPRHDTVYWYQQGPGQDPQFLISFYEKMQSDKGSIPDRFSAQQFSDYHSELNMSSLELGDSALYFCASSLGRGGGNYGYTFGSGTRLTVV.

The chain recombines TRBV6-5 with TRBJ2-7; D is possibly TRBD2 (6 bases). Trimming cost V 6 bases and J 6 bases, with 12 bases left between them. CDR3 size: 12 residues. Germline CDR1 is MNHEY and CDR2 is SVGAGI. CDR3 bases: TGTGCCAGCAGCAACTGGGGAGGCGAGCAGTACTTC. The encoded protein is CASSNWGGEQYF.